Below are 10 T cell receptor beta chains sequenced from a single sample in a study of blood T cell repertoires in COVID-19. TCRdb's table, derived via immunoSEQ multiplex PCR, lists solely in-frame clones and lacks some. This table holds 75,000 to 90,000 clones, over 80% found once. Sequenced material: peripheral blood. The receptors originated from an elderly man with acute or convalescent COVID-19.

V gene TRBV5-1 combines with J gene TRBJ1-6; D might be TRBD1 (6 bases). This CDR3 region has 16 residues. Germline loops: CDR1 SGHRS, CDR2 YFSETQ. V was pared by 6 bases and J by 0 bases, with 13 bases between. CDR3 nucleotides: TGCGCCAGCACCGAGAGGGGGGGCTCCTATAATTCACCCCTCCACTTT. Translating it yields CASTERGGSYNSPLHF. Complete variable domain (other parts from reference TRBV5-1 and TRBJ1-6): KAGVTQTPRYLIKTRGQQVTLSCSPISGHRSVSWYQQTPGQGLQFLFEYFSETQRNKGNFPGRFSGRQFSNSRSEMNVSTLELGDSALYLCASTERGGSYNSPLHFGNGTRLTVT.

J is TRBJ2-7 and V is TRBV5-1, with 9 bases that match TRBD1. The V gene end was trimmed by 0 bases and the J gene end by 8 bases; junction bases not matched to a gene: 18. Germline V CDR1 and CDR2: SGHRS, YFSETQ. CDR3 length: 18 amino acids. CDR3 loop: CASSLDPPGTGIGGKQYF. CDR3 sequence (DNA): TGCGCCAGCAGCTTGGACCCCCCCGGGACAGGGATTGGAGGGAAGCAGTACTTC.

This chain joins TRBV24-1 and TRBJ1-5, with D possibly matching TRBD1 (5 bases). The germline V gene encodes CDR1 KGHDR and CDR2 SFDVKD. Deletions cut 3 bases from V and 11 bases from J, with 10 bases between. The CDR3 has 12 residues. Here the CDR3 reads CATSDPGQAQHF. CDR3 nucleotides: TGTGCCACCAGTGATCCCGGACAAGCCCAGCATTTT.

The rearrangement links TRBV15 to TRBJ2-7, with D perhaps matching TRBD2 (5 bases). The length of the CDR3 is 14 residues. From germline, CDR1 is LNHNV and CDR2 YYDKDF (reference sequence). The V and J ends lost 1 base and 2 bases respectively, with 9 bases between them. CDR3 residues: CATSRVAGTYEQYF. CDR3 nucleotide sequence: TGTGCCACCAGCAGAGTTGCCGGGACCTACGAGCAGTACTTC.

A few counts support this clone. V and J are TRBV3-1 (or the pseudogene TRBV3-2) and TRBJ2-3; 11 nucleotides agree with TRBD1. The germline gives CDR1 LGHDT, CDR2 YNNKEL (reference sequence). The trim removed 1 base at V and 5 bases at J, leaving 5 bases unmatched. The CDR3 is 16 residues long. The CDR3 region is CASSQARTGGEDTQYF. The CDR3 bases are TGTGCCAGCAGCCAAGCCCGGACAGGGGGCGAAGATACGCAGTATTTT.

The chain recombines TRBV28 with TRBJ2-3; TRBD1 agrees at 9 bases. Germline CDR1 is MDHEN and CDR2 is SYDVKM. The CDR3 consists of 16 residues. The V and J ends lost 5 bases and 4 bases, in that order; junction bases with no gene match: 10. The CDR3 DNA is TGTGCCAGCAGTCTCCCGGGACAGGGTCTCGCAGATACGCAGTATTTT. Its protein product is CASSLPGQGLADTQYF.

As DNA, the CDR3 is TGTGCCAGCAGCTTTCGGGGAGGGTGGAACTATGGCTACACCTTC. Translation: CASSFRGGWNYGYTF. The rearrangement uses TRBV11-2 and TRBJ1-2; D uncertain. This CDR3 is built from 15 residues. V lost 3 bases, J lost 2 bases, and 13 bases lay in between. The germline V gene has CDR1 SGHAT and CDR2 FQNNGV.

This chain joins TRBV7-2 and TRBJ2-7; 9 bases fit TRBD2. Unmatched junction bases numbered 11, after V lost 5 bases and J lost 6 bases. CDR3 size: 15 residues. The germline gives CDR1 SGHTA, CDR2 FQGNSA. The CDR3 region has the DNA TGTGCCAGCAGCCTTTTGGGGACTAGCCACGGCGAGCAGTACTTC. Encoded protein: CASSLLGTSHGEQYF.

The rearrangement uses TRBV6-2 or TRBV6-3 and TRBJ2-3, with 12 bases identical to TRBD2. J gave up 0 bases and V 0 bases, and 10 bases lay outside the gene matches. Per the germline V gene, CDR1 is MNHEY and CDR2 is SVGEGT. CDR3 length equals 20 residues. The CDR3, as DNA: TGTGCCAGCAGTTACTCTTCCGGGACTAGCGGGCGGGTTAGCACAGATACGCAGTATTTT. Its translation: CASSYSSGTSGRVSTDTQYF.

This clone came up a few times. The chain recombines TRBV11-2 with TRBJ1-6; D unclear. The germline V and J ends were trimmed by 8 bases and 4 bases, with 9 bases remaining between them. This CDR3 is built from 13 residues. Germline V CDR1 and CDR2: SGHAT, FQNNGV. CDR3 sequence reads: CASVGSYNSPLHF. CDR3 nucleotides: TGTGCCAGCGTGGGCAGTTATAATTCACCCCTCCACTTT. The full variable domain, with the rest looked up from reference TRBV11-2 and TRBJ1-6, is EAGVAQSPRYKIIEKRQSVAFWCNPISGHATLYWYQQILGQGPKLLIQFQNNGVVDDSQLPKDRFSAERLKGVDSTLKIQPAKLEDSAVYLCASVGSYNSPLHFGNGTRLTVT.